This T cell receptor (beta chain) emerged from a study of cytomegalovirus exposure and HLA in healthy donors. Study-wide background: The approximately 120 million unique TCR beta sequences, from 150 million to 200 million T cells, were found by an earlier analysis. The early release's HLA-typed donors yielded approximately 82 million unique TCRs.

The junction had 4 bases not matched to a gene; V was cut back by 4 bases and J by 5 bases. The CDR3 runs to 15 residues. Germline CDR1 reads MGHRA; CDR2 reads YSYEKL. Regarding this clone: The antigen is unknown.

General observations from the study: A previous analysis found most TCR beta V segments productive roughly 87% or roughly 30% of the time. Donors belonging to an Asian-associated ancestry cluster reportedly showed fewer N-insertions in productive TCRs than the roughly 670-donor mean, according to what a later analysis found.

It was with 60 Vbeta and 13 Jbeta primers that the PCR ran. The protocol was immunoSEQ multiplex PCR, while the TCRdb copy is restricted to in-frame clones and leaves out a portion. The profile shows 160,000 or so clones, 65% to 90% of them singletons. The V gene is TRBV4-1, the J gene TRBJ2-5, with 13 bases lining up with TRBD2. The sequence was obtained from a man aged 45-60 years in good health and CMV-seropositive. The sample consisted of PBMCs. CDR3 residues: CASSLLAGGRETQYF. Written as DNA, the CDR3 is TGCGCCAGCAGCCTACTAGCGGGGGGGCGTGAGACCCAGTACTTC.